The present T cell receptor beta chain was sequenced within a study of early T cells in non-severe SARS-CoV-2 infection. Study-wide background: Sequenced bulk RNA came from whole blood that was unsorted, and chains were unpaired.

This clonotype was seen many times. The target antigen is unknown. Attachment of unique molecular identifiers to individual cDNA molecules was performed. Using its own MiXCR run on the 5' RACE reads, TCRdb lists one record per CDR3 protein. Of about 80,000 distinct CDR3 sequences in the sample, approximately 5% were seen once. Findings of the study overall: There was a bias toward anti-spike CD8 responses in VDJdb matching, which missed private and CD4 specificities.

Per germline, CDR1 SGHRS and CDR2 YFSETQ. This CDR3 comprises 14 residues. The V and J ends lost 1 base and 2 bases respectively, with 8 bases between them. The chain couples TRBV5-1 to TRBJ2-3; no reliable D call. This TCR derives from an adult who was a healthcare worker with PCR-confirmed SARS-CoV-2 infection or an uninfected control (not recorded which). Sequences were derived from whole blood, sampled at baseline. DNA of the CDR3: TGCGCCAGCAGCTTGATGGTGTTCACAGATACGCAGTATTTT. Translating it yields CASSLMVFTDTQYF.